This TCR beta chain was retrieved from a study of T cell responses to AZD1222 COVID-19 vaccine. Findings and caveats of the study: The study reported that nearly half of spike-specific TCRs target unmutated variant regions. The study found Spike-specific TCR breadth and depth rose after two AZD1222 doses.

Assay: immunoSEQ multiplex PCR; the TCRdb copy retains only in-frame clones and omits some. The sample holds approximately 270,000 clones, 90% to 95% seen once. Doses given second, at about 4 or about 12 weeks, were pooled. Germline loops: CDR1 SNHLY, CDR2 FYNNEI. The V segment lost 1 base and the J segment 1 base; nucleotides outside the gene matches: 8. There are 18 residues in the CDR3. In the case of this clone: Antigen: not known.

This clonotype originated in an adult who received the AZD1222 COVID-19 vaccine. The sequences come from peripheral blood, collected 28 days after the second AZD1222 dose. V is TRBV2 and J is TRBJ2-2, with 8 bases fitting TRBD2. The CDR3 loop reads CASSEVGSGDLNTGELFF. The CDR3 DNA sequence: TGTGCCAGCAGTGAAGTGGGTAGCGGGGATCTGAACACCGGGGAGCTGTTTTTT.